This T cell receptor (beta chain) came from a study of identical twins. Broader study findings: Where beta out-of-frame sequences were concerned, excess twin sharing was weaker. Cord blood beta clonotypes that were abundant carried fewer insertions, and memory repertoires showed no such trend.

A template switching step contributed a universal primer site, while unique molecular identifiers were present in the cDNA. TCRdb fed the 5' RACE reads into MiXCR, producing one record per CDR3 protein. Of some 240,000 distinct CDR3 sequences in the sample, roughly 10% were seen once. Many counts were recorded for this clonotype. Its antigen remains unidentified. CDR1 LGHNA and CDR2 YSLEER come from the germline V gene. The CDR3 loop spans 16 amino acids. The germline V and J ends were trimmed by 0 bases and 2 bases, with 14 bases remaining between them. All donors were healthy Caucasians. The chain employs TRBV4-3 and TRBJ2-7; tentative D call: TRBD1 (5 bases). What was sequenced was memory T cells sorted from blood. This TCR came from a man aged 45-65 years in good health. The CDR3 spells CASSQDFGAFPYEQYF. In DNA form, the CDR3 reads TGCGCCAGCAGCCAAGATTTTGGGGCCTTTCCCTACGAGCAGTACTTC.